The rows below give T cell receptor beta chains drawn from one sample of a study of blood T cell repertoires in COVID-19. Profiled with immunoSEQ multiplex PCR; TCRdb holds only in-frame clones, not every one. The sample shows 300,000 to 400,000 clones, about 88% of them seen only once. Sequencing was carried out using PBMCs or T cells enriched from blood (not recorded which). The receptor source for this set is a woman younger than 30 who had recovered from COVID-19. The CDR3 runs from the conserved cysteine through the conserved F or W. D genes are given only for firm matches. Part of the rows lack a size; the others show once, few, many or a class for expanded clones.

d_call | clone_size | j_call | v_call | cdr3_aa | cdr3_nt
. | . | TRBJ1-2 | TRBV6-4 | CASSDSAGGIYGYTF | TGTGCCAGCAGTGACTCGGCAGGAGGGATCTATGGCTACACCTTC
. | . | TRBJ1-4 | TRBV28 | CASSTPGSGNEKLFF | TGTGCCAGCAGTACACCTGGCAGCGGGAATGAAAAACTGTTTTTT
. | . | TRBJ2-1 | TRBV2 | CASSRLQSSYNEQFF | TGTGCCAGCAGTAGACTACAAAGCTCCTACAATGAGCAGTTCTTC
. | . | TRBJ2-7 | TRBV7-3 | CASSLSGGEDEQYF | TGTGCCAGCAGCCTATCTGGGGGCGAAGACGAGCAGTACTTC
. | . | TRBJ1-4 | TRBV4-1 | CASSQEAGGEKLFF | TGCGCCAGCAGCCAAGAAGCGGGTGGAGAAAAACTGTTTTTT
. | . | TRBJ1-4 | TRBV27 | CASSFRAGEKLFF | TGTGCCAGCAGTTTCCGGGCGGGAGAAAAACTGTTTTTT
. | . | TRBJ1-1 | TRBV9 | CASSVALGGTEAFF | TGTGCCAGCAGCGTAGCTTTGGGGGGGACTGAAGCTTTCTTT
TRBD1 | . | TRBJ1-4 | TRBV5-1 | CASSPGQGAAEKLFF | TGCGCCAGCAGCCCGGGACAGGGGGCCGCTGAAAAACTGTTTTTT
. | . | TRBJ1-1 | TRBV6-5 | CASSPGGGGNTEAFF | TGTGCCAGCAGTCCCGGGGGAGGGGGGAACACTGAAGCTTTCTTT
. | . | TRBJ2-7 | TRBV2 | CASHPGLGGEQYF | TGTGCCAGCCACCCCGGTTTGGGAGGCGAGCAGTACTTC
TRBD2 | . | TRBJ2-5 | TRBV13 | CASSRTLAGDETQYF | TGTGCCAGCAGTAGAACTCTAGCGGGGGACGAGACCCAGTACTTC
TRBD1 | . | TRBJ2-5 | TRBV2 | CASGRTGTQETQYF | TGTGCCAGCGGACGGACAGGGACCCAAGAGACCCAGTACTTC
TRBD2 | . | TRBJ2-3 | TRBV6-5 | CASSSLAGVSTDTQYF | TGTGCCAGCAGTTCACTAGCGGGGGTCTCCACAGATACGCAGTATTTT
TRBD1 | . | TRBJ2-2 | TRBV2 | CASTDRGAGELFF | TGTGCCAGCACCGACAGGGGCGCCGGGGAGCTGTTTTTT
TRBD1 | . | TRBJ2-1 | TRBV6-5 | CASSPGTAYNEQFF | TGTGCCAGCAGCCCCGGGACAGCCTACAATGAGCAGTTCTTC
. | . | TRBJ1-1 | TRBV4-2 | CASSQEGAMNTEAFF | TGTGCCAGCAGCCAAGAGGGGGCCATGAACACTGAAGCTTTCTTT
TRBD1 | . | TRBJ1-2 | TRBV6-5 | CASSYSRSAGGGGYTF | TGTGCCAGCAGTTACTCGAGGTCTGCAGGGGGCGGTGGCTACACCTTC
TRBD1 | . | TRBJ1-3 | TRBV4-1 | CASSQGTGGNTIYF | TGCGCCAGCAGCCAAGGGACAGGGGGAAACACCATATATTTT
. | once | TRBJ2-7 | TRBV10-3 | CAISVHTYEQYF | TGTGCCATCAGTGTTCACACCTACGAGCAGTACTTC
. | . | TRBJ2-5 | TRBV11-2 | CASSLARGAGETQYF | TGTGCCAGCAGCTTAGCACGGGGGGCGGGAGAGACCCAGTACTTC
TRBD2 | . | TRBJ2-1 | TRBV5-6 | CASTAAGGDFYNEQFF | TGTGCCAGCACCGCTGCGGGGGGGGATTTCTACAATGAGCAGTTCTTC
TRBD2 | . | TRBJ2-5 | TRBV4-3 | CASSQDARGGETQYF | TGCGCCAGCAGCCAAGATGCCCGCGGGGGGGAGACCCAGTACTTC
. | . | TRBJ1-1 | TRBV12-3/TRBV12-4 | CASSFNGNTEAFF | TGTGCCAGCAGTTTTAACGGGAACACTGAAGCTTTCTTT
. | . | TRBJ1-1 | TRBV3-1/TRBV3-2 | CASSQEGPTEAFF | TGTGCCAGCAGCCAAGAGGGGCCCACTGAAGCTTTCTTT
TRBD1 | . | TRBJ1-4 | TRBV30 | CAWRTGTSGKLFF | TGTGCCTGGAGGACAGGGACGAGTGGAAAACTGTTTTTT
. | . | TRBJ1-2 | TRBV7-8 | CASSADTGINYGYTF | TGTGCCAGCAGCGCCGATACAGGGATCAACTATGGCTACACCTTC
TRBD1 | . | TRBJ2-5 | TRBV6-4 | CASSPSGQGGVTQYF | TGTGCCAGCAGTCCCTCCGGACAGGGCGGCGTGACCCAGTACTTC
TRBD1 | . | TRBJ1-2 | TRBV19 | CASATGAPYYGYTF | TGTGCCAGTGCCACAGGGGCCCCCTACTATGGCTACACCTTC
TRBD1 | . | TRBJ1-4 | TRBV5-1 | CASSPGQGAPNEKLFF | TGCGCCAGCAGCCCAGGGCAGGGGGCGCCTAATGAAAAACTGTTTTTT
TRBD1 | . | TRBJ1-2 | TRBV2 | CASRYIEGAYLYGYTF | TGTGCCAGCAGGTACATCGAGGGGGCGTACCTCTATGGCTACACCTTC
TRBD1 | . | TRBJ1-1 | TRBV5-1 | CASSDGTGGAAGTEAFF | TGCGCCAGCAGCGACGGGACAGGGGGCGCGGCCGGGACTGAAGCTTTCTTT
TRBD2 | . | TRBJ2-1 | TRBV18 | CASSPPGRGGPYNEQFF | TGTGCCAGCTCACCACCAGGGCGGGGGGGCCCCTACAATGAGCAGTTCTTC
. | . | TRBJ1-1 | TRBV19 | CASSSSGGEAFF | TGTGCCAGTAGTTCTAGTGGTGGTGAAGCTTTCTTT
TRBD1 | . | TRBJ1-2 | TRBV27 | CASSPTGAYGYTF | TGTGCCAGCAGCCCGACAGGGGCCTATGGCTACACCTTC
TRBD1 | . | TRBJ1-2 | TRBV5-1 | CASSAGTGVYYGYTF | TGCGCCAGCAGCGCTGGGACAGGGGTATACTATGGCTACACCTTC
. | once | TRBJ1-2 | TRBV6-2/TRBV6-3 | CASSYQGSGYTF | TGTGCCAGCAGTTACCAGGGTTCCGGCTACACCTTC
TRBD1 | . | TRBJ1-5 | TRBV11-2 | CASSLGGQVNQPQHF | TGTGCCAGCAGCTTAGGGGGACAGGTCAATCAGCCCCAGCATTTT
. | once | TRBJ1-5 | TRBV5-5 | CASSNDLGEQPQHF | TGTGCCAGCAGCAATGACCTAGGGGAACAGCCCCAGCATTTT
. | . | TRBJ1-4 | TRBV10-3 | CAISETGGDPNEKLFF | TGTGCCATCAGTGAGACGGGGGGGGACCCTAATGAAAAACTGTTTTTT
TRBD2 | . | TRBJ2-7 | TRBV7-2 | CASSVPILAGVYEQYF | TGTGCCAGCAGTGTACCGATCTTAGCGGGAGTCTACGAGCAGTACTTC
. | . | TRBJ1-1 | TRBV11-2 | CASSLAARGTRAEAFF | TGTGCCAGCAGCTTAGCGGCCAGGGGCACCAGGGCTGAAGCTTTCTTT
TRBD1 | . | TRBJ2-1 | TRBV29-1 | CSVEESDRASEQFF | TGCAGCGTTGAAGAAAGTGACAGGGCATCTGAGCAGTTCTTC
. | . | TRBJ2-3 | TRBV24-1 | CATSETGWTSDADTQYF | TGTGCCACCAGTGAGACTGGCTGGACATCAGACGCAGATACGCAGTATTTT
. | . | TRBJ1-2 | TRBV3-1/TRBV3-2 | CASSQDRTGTYGYTF | TGTGCCAGCAGCCAAGATCGAACAGGGACCTATGGCTACACCTTC
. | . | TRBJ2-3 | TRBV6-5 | CASGGGLEGDTQYF | TGTGCCAGCGGAGGGGGCCTCGAGGGAGATACGCAGTATTTT
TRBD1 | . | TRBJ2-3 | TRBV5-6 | CASSLGRDRGFGDTQYF | TGTGCCAGCAGCTTGGGCCGGGACAGGGGTTTTGGAGATACGCAGTATTTT
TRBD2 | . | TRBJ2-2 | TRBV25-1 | CASSVIAGGNTGELFF | TGTGCCAGCAGTGTAATAGCGGGGGGGAACACCGGGGAGCTGTTTTTT
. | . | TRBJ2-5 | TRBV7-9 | CASSLSGGRETQYF | TGTGCCAGCAGCTTAAGTGGGGGCCGAGAGACCCAGTACTTC
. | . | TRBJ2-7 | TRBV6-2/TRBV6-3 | CASSWAGSYEQYF | TGTGCCAGCAGTTGGGCGGGCTCCTACGAGCAGTACTTC
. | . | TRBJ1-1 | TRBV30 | CAWSVRGYTEAFF | TGTGCCTGGAGTGTACGGGGTTACACTGAAGCTTTCTTT
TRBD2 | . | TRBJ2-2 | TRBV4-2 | CASSRLPSGGAGGTGELFF | TGTGCCAGCAGCCGGTTACCTAGCGGGGGGGCAGGAGGGACCGGGGAGCTGTTTTTT
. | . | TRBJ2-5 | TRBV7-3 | CASSLSGGGVKETQYF | TGTGCCAGCAGCTTAAGCGGAGGAGGGGTAAAGGAGACCCAGTACTTC
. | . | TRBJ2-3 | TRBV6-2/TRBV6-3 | CASSQLRDPTDTQYF | TGTGCCAGCAGTCAACTCCGGGATCCTACAGATACGCAGTATTTT